A single sample is the source of the 3 T cell receptor beta chains below, sequenced in a study of T-cell memory formation after mild COVID-19. Each CDR3 protein is one row after TCRdb ran MiXCR on the 5' RACE reads. The table lists 550,000 to 700,000 distinct CDR3 sequences, approximately 15% of them singletons. The sample was PBMCs or a T cell subset sorted from them (not recorded which). The origin of the receptors is an adult woman who had mild COVID-19 (a few samples of this study predate the infection). Cell type and time point are not known.

There are a few counts of this clonotype. This rearrangement joins TRBV30 to TRBJ2-1; 12 bases fit TRBD2. Losses at the gene ends were 8 bases for V and 7 bases for J; bases not matched to a gene: 9. The CDR3 length is 14 residues. Germline V gene data show CDR1 as GTSNPN and CDR2 as SVGIG (reference sequence). CDR3 in DNA: TGTGCCGGACGTGGGCTAGCGGGGGGGAATGAGCAGTTCTTC. It encodes CAGRGLAGGNEQFF.

This clonotype showed up many times. The chain couples TRBV5-6 to TRBJ2-1; no definite D call. This CDR3 contains 16 residues. From germline, CDR1 is SGHDT and CDR2 YYEEEE. The V end lost 0 bases, the J end lost 0 bases, and 10 bases lay between the germline ends. Here the CDR3 DNA reads TGTGCCAGCAGCTTGGAGGCAGTCAGCTCCTACAATGAGCAGTTCTTC. Translation: CASSLEAVSSYNEQFF. The variable domain in full, completed from reference TRBV5-6 and TRBJ2-1, reads DAGVTQSPTHLIKTRGQQVTLRCSPKSGHDTVSWYQQALGQGPQFIFQYYEEEERQRGNFPDRFSGHQFPNYSSELNVNALLLGDSALYLCASSLEAVSSYNEQFFGPGTRLTVL.

The J gene is TRBJ2-1, the V gene TRBV4-3; 12 nucleotides agree with TRBD2. The germline gives CDR1 LGHNA, CDR2 YSLEER. V shed 4 bases, J shed 2 bases, and the junction held 9 bases outside the gene matches. The CDR3 sequence is 18 residues long. The CDR3 DNA reads as TGCGCCAGCAGCCCGGGGCTAGCGGGAGGGGGGGCCTACAATGAGCAGTTCTTC. It is translated as CASSPGLAGGGAYNEQFF.